The TCR beta chain described here comes from a study of T-cell memory formation after mild COVID-19. With V trimmed by 6 bases and J by 6 bases, 13 bases remained unmatched. There are 16 residues in the CDR3. CDR1 and CDR2 (germline): MDHEN, SYDVKM. TCRdb re-called the 5' RACE reads through MiXCR, storing one row per CDR3 protein. The sample has about 250,000 distinct CDR3 sequences, 15% seen once. This clonotype was seen a few times. Sequenced: PBMCs or a T cell subset sorted from them (not recorded which). This rearrangement joins TRBV28 to TRBJ1-5; TRBD1 agrees at 8 bases. The receptor's source is an adult woman who had mild COVID-19 (a few samples of this study predate the infection). Cell type and time point are not known. CDR3 sequence reads: CASRRPTGASSQPQHF. The CDR3, as DNA: TGTGCCAGCAGGAGGCCGACAGGGGCGTCCAGTCAGCCCCAGCATTTT.